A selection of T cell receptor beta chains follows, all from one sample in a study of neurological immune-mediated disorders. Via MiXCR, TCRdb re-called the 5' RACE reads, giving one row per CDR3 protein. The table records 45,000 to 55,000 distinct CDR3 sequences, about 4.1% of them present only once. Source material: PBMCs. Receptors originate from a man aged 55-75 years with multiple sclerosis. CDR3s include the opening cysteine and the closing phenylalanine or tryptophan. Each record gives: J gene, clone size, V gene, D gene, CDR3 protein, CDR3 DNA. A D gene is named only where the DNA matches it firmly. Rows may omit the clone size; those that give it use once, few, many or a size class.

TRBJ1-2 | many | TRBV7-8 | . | CASSLPQGRGYTF | TGTGCCAGCAGTCTTCCTCAGGGTAGAGGCTACACCTTC
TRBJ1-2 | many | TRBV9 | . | CASSVVDDGSYGYTF | TGTGCCAGCAGCGTAGTTGATGACGGTAGCTATGGCTACACCTTC
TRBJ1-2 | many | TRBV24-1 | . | CATSDHNGYTF | TGTGCCACCAGTGATCACAATGGCTACACCTTC
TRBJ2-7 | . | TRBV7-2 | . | CASSLEGLSPYEQYF | TGTGCCAGCAGCTTAGAGGGTCTCTCCCCCTACGAGCAGTACTTC
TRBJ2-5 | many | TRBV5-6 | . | CASSPTGQETQYF | TGTGCCAGCAGCCCCACAGGGCAAGAGACCCAGTACTTC
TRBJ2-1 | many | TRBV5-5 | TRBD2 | CASRLGAGGGNEQFF | TGTGCCAGCAGGCTGGGGGCGGGGGGAGGAAATGAGCAGTTCTTC
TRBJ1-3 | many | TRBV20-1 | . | CSARDLGNRVIGNTIYF | TGCAGTGCTAGAGATCTCGGTAACAGGGTTATTGGAAACACCATATATTTT
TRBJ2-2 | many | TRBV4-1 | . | CASSQENWSGELFF | TGCGCCAGCAGCCAAGAGAATTGGTCCGGGGAGCTGTTTTTT
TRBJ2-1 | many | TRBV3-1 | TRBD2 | CASSLTSGDTEQFF | TGTGCCAGCAGCCTGACTAGCGGGGACACGGAGCAGTTCTTC
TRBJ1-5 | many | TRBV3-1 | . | CASSPLGEPQHF | TGTGCCAGCAGCCCCCTAGGTGAGCCCCAGCATTTT
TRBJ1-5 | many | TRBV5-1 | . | CASSLVPLELDQPQHF | TGCGCCAGCAGCTTGGTACCACTGGAGTTGGATCAGCCCCAGCATTTT
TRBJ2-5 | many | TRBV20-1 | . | CSAPGAGAELQETQYF | TGCAGTGCCCCGGGGGCAGGGGCCGAACTACAAGAGACCCAGTACTTC
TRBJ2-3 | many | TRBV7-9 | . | CASSPRNTDTQYF | TGTGCCAGCAGCCCCCGTAACACAGATACGCAGTATTTT
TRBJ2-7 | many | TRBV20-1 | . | CSARDKNSTYEQYF | TGCAGTGCTAGAGATAAGAACAGTACCTACGAGCAGTACTTC
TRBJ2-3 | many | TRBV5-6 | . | CASSLDRWVLTDTQYF | TGTGCCAGCAGCTTGGACCGGTGGGTCTTGACAGATACGCAGTATTTT
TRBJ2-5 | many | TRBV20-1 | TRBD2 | CSASRGTSVETQYF | TGCAGTGCTAGCAGGGGGACTAGCGTGGAGACCCAGTACTTC
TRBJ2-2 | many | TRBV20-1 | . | CSASGGRVGSRDTGELFF | TGCAGTGCTAGCGGGGGCAGGGTCGGATCAAGGGACACCGGGGAGCTGTTTTTT
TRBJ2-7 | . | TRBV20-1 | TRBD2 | CSASRGGPSYEQYF | TGCAGTGCTAGCCGGGGGGGCCCTTCCTACGAGCAGTACTTC
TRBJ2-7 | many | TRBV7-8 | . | CASSLDVRQTYEQYF | TGTGCCAGCAGCTTAGACGTGAGACAGACCTACGAGCAGTACTTC
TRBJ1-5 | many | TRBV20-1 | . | CSATPHVADRENQPQHF | TGCAGTGCTACCCCTCACGTCGCGGATAGAGAGAATCAGCCCCAGCATTTT
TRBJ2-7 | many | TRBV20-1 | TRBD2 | CSARGLAGGLRDEQYF | TGCAGTGCCCGAGGACTAGCGGGAGGTTTAAGAGACGAGCAGTACTTC
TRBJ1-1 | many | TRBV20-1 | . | CTVGGKEAFF | TGCACCGTCGGGGGGAAGGAAGCTTTCTTT
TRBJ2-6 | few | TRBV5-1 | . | CASSLEGPGRRVLTF | TGCGCCAGCAGCTTAGAAGGACCGGGCCGACGCGTCCTGACTTTC
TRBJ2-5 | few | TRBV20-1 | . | CSATTQEQETQYF | TGCAGTGCTACCACACAGGAGCAAGAGACCCAGTACTTC
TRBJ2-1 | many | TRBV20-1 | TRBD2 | CSAMASGRHEQFF | TGCAGTGCTATGGCTAGCGGGAGACATGAGCAGTTCTTC
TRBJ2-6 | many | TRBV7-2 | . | CASSVDWLGSRANVLTF | TGTGCCAGCAGCGTTGATTGGTTGGGCTCGAGGGCCAACGTCCTGACTTTC
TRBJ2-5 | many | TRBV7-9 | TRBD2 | CASSVLGTTALRTQYF | TGTGCCAGCAGCGTCCTCGGGACTACCGCTCTCCGGACCCAGTACTTC
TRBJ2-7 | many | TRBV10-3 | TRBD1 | CAISEVKGQRAYEQYF | TGTGCCATCAGTGAGGTAAAGGGACAGCGTGCCTACGAGCAGTACTTC
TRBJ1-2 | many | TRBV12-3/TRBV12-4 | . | CASSFHPGHPYGYTF | TGTGCCAGCAGTTTCCACCCGGGACACCCGTATGGCTACACCTTC
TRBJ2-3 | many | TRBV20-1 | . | CSASPGALTDTQYF | TGCAGTGCTAGCCCGGGAGCGCTCACAGATACGCAGTATTTT
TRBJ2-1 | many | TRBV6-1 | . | CASSYEQFF | TGTGCCAGCAGTTACGAGCAGTTCTTC
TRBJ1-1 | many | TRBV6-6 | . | CASSSPGRGKNTEAFF | TGTGCCAGCAGTTCTCCTGGCAGGGGAAAGAACACTGAAGCTTTCTTT
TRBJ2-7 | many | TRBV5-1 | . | CASSLGEQGLSYEQYF | TGCGCCAGCAGCTTGGGAGAACAGGGACTGAGCTACGAGCAGTACTTC
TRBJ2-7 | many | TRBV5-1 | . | CASSLDGGVKGQYF | TGCGCCAGCAGCTTGGACGGGGGCGTCAAGGGGCAGTACTTC
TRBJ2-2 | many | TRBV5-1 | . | CASSLSLPNTGELFF | TGCGCCAGCAGCTTGTCGCTCCCTAACACCGGGGAGCTGTTTTTT
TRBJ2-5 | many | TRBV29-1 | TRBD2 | CSVLAGQETQYF | TGCAGCGTTTTAGCGGGCCAAGAGACCCAGTACTTC
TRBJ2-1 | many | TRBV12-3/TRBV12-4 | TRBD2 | CASSLSSGGANEQFF | TGTGCCAGCAGTTTGTCGAGCGGGGGGGCTAATGAGCAGTTCTTC
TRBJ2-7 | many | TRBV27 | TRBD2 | CASSSFVSGGYEQYF | TGTGCCAGCAGTTCTTTCGTTAGCGGGGGCTACGAGCAGTACTTC
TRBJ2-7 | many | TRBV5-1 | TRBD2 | CASSLASGTEQYF | TGCGCCAGCAGCTTGGCCAGCGGGACCGAGCAGTACTTC
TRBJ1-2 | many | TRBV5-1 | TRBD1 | CASSLGGQGERGYTF | TGCGCCAGCAGCTTGGGCGGACAGGGCGAACGTGGCTACACCTTC
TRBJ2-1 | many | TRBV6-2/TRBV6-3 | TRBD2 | CASRYLLANNEQFF | TGTGCCAGCAGGTATCTACTAGCGAACAATGAGCAGTTCTTC
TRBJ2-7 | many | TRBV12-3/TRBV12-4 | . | CASSLGQRYEQYF | TGTGCCAGCAGTTTAGGGCAGAGGTACGAGCAGTACTTC
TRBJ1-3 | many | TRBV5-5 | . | CASSPREQAARSSGNTIYF | TGTGCCAGCAGCCCCCGGGAACAGGCAGCCCGAAGCTCTGGAAACACCATATATTTT
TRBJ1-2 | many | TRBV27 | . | CASSSTPMTGYTF | TGTGCCAGCAGCTCCACCCCAATGACTGGCTACACCTTC
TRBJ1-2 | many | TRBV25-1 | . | CASSDPMALGYTF | TGTGCCAGCAGTGACCCCATGGCCCTGGGCTACACCTTC
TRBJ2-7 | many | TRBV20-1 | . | CSVGDGDEQYF | TGCAGTGTGGGGGACGGCGACGAGCAGTACTTC
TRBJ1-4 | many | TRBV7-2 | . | CASRRRTGTTEKLFF | TGTGCCAGCAGGAGACGGACCGGGACAACTGAAAAACTGTTTTTT
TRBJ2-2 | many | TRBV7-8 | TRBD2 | CASSLLSGGSNTGELFF | TGTGCCAGCAGCTTGCTCAGCGGGGGGTCGAACACCGGGGAGCTGTTTTTT
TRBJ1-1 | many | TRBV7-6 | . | CASSQGHGRTEAFF | TGTGCCAGCAGCCAGGGACACGGGAGGACTGAAGCTTTCTTT
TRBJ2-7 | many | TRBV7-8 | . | CASSLGGNYEQYF | TGTGCCAGCAGCTTAGGGGGAAACTACGAGCAGTACTTC
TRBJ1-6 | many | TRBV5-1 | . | CASSLAGGGNSPLHF | TGCGCCAGCAGCTTGGCGGGAGGTGGTAATTCACCCCTCCACTTT
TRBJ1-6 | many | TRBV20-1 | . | CSASEGMRNSPLHF | TGCAGTGCTAGTGAGGGGATGCGGAATTCACCCCTCCACTTT
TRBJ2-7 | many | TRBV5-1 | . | CASSLRLTYEQYF | TGCGCCAGCAGCTTGCGACTTACCTACGAGCAGTACTTC
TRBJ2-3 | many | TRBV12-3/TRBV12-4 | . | CASSLIASSTDTQYF | TGTGCCAGCAGTTTAATCGCTTCTAGCACAGATACGCAGTATTTT
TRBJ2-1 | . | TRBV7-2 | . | CASGTANEQFF | TGTGCCAGCGGGACTGCTAATGAGCAGTTCTTC